Shown below are 15 T cell receptor beta chains from a single sample sequenced in a study of tumor-infiltrating lymphocytes in primary liver carcinoma. Bulk tissue was left unsorted, and RNA and DNA were co-extracted from around 18-30 mg of it. TCR beta cDNA was reverse-transcribed from 500 to 550 ng of total RNA. The reaction used a constant-region primer and ProtoScript II reverse transcriptase. Generation of the TCR beta libraries relied on three nested multiplex PCR rounds using slightly modified ARM-PCR. Running 10 cycles apiece, the first two PCR rounds relied on TRBV1-TRBV30 forward primers together with a C-beta reverse primer. TCRdb processed the multiplex PCR reads anew with MiXCR; each CDR3 protein has one entry. The top ten clones hold about 8% of a sample with roughly 120,000 distinct CDR3 sequences, around 70% of them seen once. The sample comprised tumor-adjacent normal liver tissue. All receptors derive from a woman aged 60-70 years with primary liver carcinoma and hepatitis B virus infection.

Regarding this clonotype: One end of the junction does not line up with germline, which may come from a read error. The chain couples TRBV11-1 to TRBJ2-3; D call uncertain. The CDR3 is made up of 14 amino acids. Looked up from germline, CDR1 is SGHAT and CDR2 is FQDESV (reference sequence). The chain's CDR3 is CASILRQHARESHF. The DNA of the CDR3 is TGTGCCAGCATCTTAAGGCAACATGCGCGAGAGTCTCACTTT.

Details on this clonotype: A read error may produce the germline difference seen at one junction end. V gene TRBV6-5 combines with J gene TRBJ2-3, with D maybe TRBD2 (6 bases). Germline V gene data show CDR1 as MNHEY and CDR2 as SVGAGI. CDR3 size: 14 residues. For the CDR3, the DNA is TGTGCCACTGGAGCTGGCGGGGCCACAAATACGCAGTATTTT. Residues: CATGAGGATNTQYF.

A single count supports this clonotype. Since a much larger clone is just one base distant, this may be a read error. The chain carries TRBV21-1 and TRBJ2-7. TRBV21-1 represents a pseudogene. The CDR3 is made up of 14 amino acids. The CDR3 protein is CASSRMGSSYEQYF. DNA of the CDR3: TGTGCCAGCAGCAGGATGGGCAGCTCCTACGAGCAGTACTTC.

Comment on this clonotype: This may be a read error: a much more frequent sequence differs by one nucleotide. The chain joins TRBV12-3 or TRBV12-4 to TRBJ1-1; D might be TRBD1 (5 bases). This CDR3 comprises 16 residues. Trimming stripped 10 bases from V and 4 bases from J, with 25 bases between. The CDR3 DNA reads TGTGCCACCAAAGCCGGGACGGGTGCCAGGAGCACTGAAGCTTTCTTT. It specifies CATKAGTGARSTEAFF.

About this clonotype: At one end the junction does not follow the germline gene, possibly because of a read error. J is TRBJ2-7 and V is TRBV6-1; TRBD2 matches 7 bases. The germline V gene has CDR1 MNHNS and CDR2 SASEGT. This CDR3 spans 15 amino acids. CDR3 sequence (DNA): TGTGCCAGGAGTGATCCCCCAGCGGGGTACTACCAGCAGTACTTC. Residues: CARSDPPAGYYQQYF.

The chain has TRBV5-1 and TRBJ2-7; 7 positions match TRBD1. CDR3 length: 14 residues. Germline V gives CDR1 SGHRS, CDR2 YFSETQ. V lost 1 base to trimming and J lost 2 bases; unmatched junction nucleotides: 3. The DNA of the CDR3 is TGCGCCAGCAGCTTGAGGGGGACAGCCTACGAGCAGTACTTC. Translation gives CASSLRGTAYEQYF.

On this clonotype itself: One end of the junction varies from germline; a read error may be responsible. This chain uses TRBV30 with TRBJ1-5; D is perhaps TRBD1 (5 bases). Germline V lookup: CDR1 GTSNPN, CDR2 SVGIG (reference sequence). CDR3 size: 15 residues. The CDR3 here is CAWSRGDPRNQPQHF. The CDR3 DNA is TGTGCCTGGAGTCGGGGGGATCCGAGAAATCAACCCCAGCATTTT.

The chain has TRBV29-1 and TRBJ2-5; TRBD1 matches at 8 bases. The V gene's germline CDR1 is SQVTM and CDR2 ANQGSEA. The CDR3 runs to 15 residues. With 6 bases clipped from V and 0 bases from J, the junction kept 9 bases outside the gene matches. The CDR3 sequence: CSVITGGTDQETQYF. The CDR3 nucleotides are TGCAGCGTAATCACAGGGGGGACTGACCAAGAGACCCAGTACTTC.

This clonotype was counted between two and nine times. The CDR3 sequence: CASSLDASSYNEQFF. The DNA of the CDR3 is TGTGCCAGCAGCTTGGATGCCAGCAGCTACAATGAGCAGTTCTTC. The rearrangement links TRBV5-4 to TRBJ2-1, with no clear D. V dropped 0 bases and J dropped 3 bases, with 10 bases sitting between them. This CDR3 region has 15 residues. From germline, CDR1 is SGHNT and CDR2 YYREEE (reference sequence).

About this clonotype: This CDR3 fails to terminate in the conserved phenylalanine or tryptophan, so it likely reflects a read error. CDR3: CASSWGGLAKETQYL. CDR3 in DNA: TGTGCCAGCAGTTGGGGGGGACTAGCCAAAGAGACCCAGTACCTC. V and J are TRBV28 and TRBJ2-5; 9 bases align to TRBD2. The V and J ends lost 4 bases and 3 bases, in that order; junction bases with no gene match: 6. From germline, CDR1 is MDHEN and CDR2 SYDVKM. The CDR3 is made up of 15 amino acids.

The V call is TRBV6-5, the J call TRBJ2-1; D possibly corresponds to TRBD2 (5 bases). CDR1 is MNHEY and CDR2 is SVGAGI in the germline V gene. This CDR3 has 14 amino acids. Trimming cost V 6 bases and J 7 bases, with 16 bases left between them. The CDR3 loop is CASSTIPGENEQFF. The CDR3 DNA follows: TGTGCCAGCAGCACCATCCCCGGGGAGAATGAGCAGTTCTTC.

Worth noting for this clonotype: This could be a read error, since a much larger clone is one nucleotide away. The chain joins TRBV7-8 to TRBJ1-4; tentative D call: TRBD1 (6 bases). The ends were cut back, 5 bases at V and 7 bases at J, with 14 bases in the middle. Germline lookup yields CDR1 SGHVS and CDR2 FQNEAQ. The CDR3 has 14 residues. In DNA form, the CDR3 reads TGTGCCAGCAGCACAGGGCAGGTCGGTGAAAAACTGTTTTTT. Translation gives CASSTGQVGEKLFF. Full variable domain (remainder filled in from reference TRBV7-8 and TRBJ1-4): GAGVSQSPRYKVAKRGQDVALRCDPISGHVSLFWYQQALGQGPEFLTYFQNEAQLDKSGLPSDRFFAERPEGSVSTLKIQRTQQEDSAVYLCASSTGQVGEKLFFGSGTQLSVL.

This clonotype was observed many times. The rearrangement uses TRBV6-2 or TRBV6-3 and TRBJ2-7, with a weak D call TRBD1 (5 bases). CDR1 and CDR2 (germline): MNHEY, SVGEGT. The CDR3 spans 12 residues. Trimming cost V 5 bases and J 4 bases, with 9 bases left between them. The chain's CDR3 is CASSRGGYEQYF. The DNA for the CDR3 is TGTGCCAGCAGTAGGGGCGGTTACGAGCAGTACTTC.

On this clonotype itself: A much more abundant neighbour one base away suggests this may be a read error. The CDR3 DNA is TGTGCCACCAGTGAGTCAGGGCGTAGCAATCACCCCCAGCATTTT. Encoded protein: CATSESGRSNHPQHF. This chain links TRBV24-1 with TRBJ1-5; D possibly corresponds to TRBD1 (5 bases). The germline CDR1 and CDR2 sequences are KGHDR and SFDVKD. CDR3 length equals 15 residues.

This clonotype turned up a few times. This may stem from a read error, because a much larger clone lies one nucleotide away. The chain is built from TRBV13 and TRBJ2-4; perhaps TRBD1 as D (5 bases). Germline V gives CDR1 PRHDT, CDR2 FYEKMQ (reference sequence). This CDR3 has 14 amino acids. DNA of the CDR3: TGTGCCAGCGGCTTGTCAGGGAAGGGAAACATTCAGTACTTC. Encoded protein: CASGLSGKGNIQYF.